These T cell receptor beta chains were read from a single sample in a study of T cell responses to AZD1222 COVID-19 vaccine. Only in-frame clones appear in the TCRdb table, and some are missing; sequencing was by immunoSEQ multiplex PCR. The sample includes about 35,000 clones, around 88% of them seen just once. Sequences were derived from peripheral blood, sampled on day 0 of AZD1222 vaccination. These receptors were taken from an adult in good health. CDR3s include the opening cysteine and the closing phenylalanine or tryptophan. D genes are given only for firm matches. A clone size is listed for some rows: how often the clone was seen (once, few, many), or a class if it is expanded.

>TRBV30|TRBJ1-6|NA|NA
TGTGCCTGGACGGGGAGGGCAGGTTCACCCCTCCACTTT
CAWTGRAGSPLHF
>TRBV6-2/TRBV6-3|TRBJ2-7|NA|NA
TGTGCCAGCAGTTACTCTTGGGACACGGGCTCCTACGAGCAGTACTTC
CASSYSWDTGSYEQYF
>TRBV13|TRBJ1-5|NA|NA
TGTGCCAGCAGCTTCGGAAGCAATCAGCCCCAGCATTTT
CASSFGSNQPQHF
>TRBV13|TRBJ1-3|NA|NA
TGTGCCAGCAGCCGACAGGTAGCCGGAAACACCATATATTTT
CASSRQVAGNTIYF
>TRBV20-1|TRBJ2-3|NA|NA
TGCAGTGCTAGCCCGGAGGATACGCAGTATTTT
CSASPEDTQYF
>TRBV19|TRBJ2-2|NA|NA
TGTGCCAGTAGTATAGTAAGCGGCGCCGGGGAGCTGTTTTTT
CASSIVSGAGELFF
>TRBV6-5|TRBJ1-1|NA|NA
TGTGCCAGCAGTCGGACAAAGGGGATGGGCACTGAAGCTTTCTTT
CASSRTKGMGTEAFF
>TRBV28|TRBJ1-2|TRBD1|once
TGTGCCAGCAGTCGAGCCGGGACAGCCCTCTATGGCTACACCTTC
CASSRAGTALYGYTF
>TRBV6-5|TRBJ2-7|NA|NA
TGTGCCAGCAGCATTAACAGGGACTACGAGCAGTACTTC
CASSINRDYEQYF
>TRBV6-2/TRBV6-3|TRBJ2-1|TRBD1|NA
TGTGCCAGCAGTTACGATTGGGACAGGGGAGCTGGTGAGCAGTTCTTC
CASSYDWDRGAGEQFF
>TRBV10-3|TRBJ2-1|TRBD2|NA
TGTGCCATCAGTGAGTCGCCAGCGGGGGGCCAAAGCTCCTACAATGAGCAGTTCTTC
CAISESPAGGQSSYNEQFF
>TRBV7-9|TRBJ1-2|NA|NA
TGTGCCAGCAGCTTAGCGGGGTATAGCTACACCTTC
CASSLAGYSYTF
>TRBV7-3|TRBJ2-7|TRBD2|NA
TGTGCCAGCGCTCATGGGGACGGGAGGGCCTCCGACGAGCAGTACTTC
CASAHGDGRASDEQYF
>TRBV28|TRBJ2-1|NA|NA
TGTGCCAGCAGTTCAGGGGCCACCCAGCGGGTCAATGAGCAGTTCTTC
CASSSGATQRVNEQFF
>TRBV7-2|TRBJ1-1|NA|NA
TGTGCCAGCAGCTTCGGTCAGGCGAACACTGAAGCTTTCTTT
CASSFGQANTEAFF
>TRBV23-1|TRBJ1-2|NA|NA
TGCGCCAGCAGAGGGTACTATGGCTACACCTTC
CASRGYYGYTF
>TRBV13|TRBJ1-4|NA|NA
TGTGCCAGCAGCTCCGGGTCGCTGGGGGAAAAACTGTTTTTT
CASSSGSLGEKLFF
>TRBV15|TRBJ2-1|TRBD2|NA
TGTGCCACCAGCACGACTAGCGGGGAGGCTTGGGACAATGAGCAGTTCTTC
CATSTTSGEAWDNEQFF
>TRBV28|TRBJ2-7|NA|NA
TGTGCCAGCAGTGCTTCGGCGGGGAGAGGGTACGAGCAGTACTTC
CASSASAGRGYEQYF
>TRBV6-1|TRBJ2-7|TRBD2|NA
TGTGCCAGCAGTGCGACTAGCGGGATCCCTAGCTCCTACGAGCAGTACTTC
CASSATSGIPSSYEQYF
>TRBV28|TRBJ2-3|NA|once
TGTGCCAGCAGTCATAACGGGGTGAGCACAGATACGCAGTATTTT
CASSHNGVSTDTQYF
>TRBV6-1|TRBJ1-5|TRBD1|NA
TGTGCCAGCAGTGAAGAGGGACAGGGGAATCAGCCCCAGCATTTT
CASSEEGQGNQPQHF
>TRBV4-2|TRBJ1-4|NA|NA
TGTGCCAGCAGCCAAGTAAACCGGGCTGCTAATGAAAAACTGTTTTTT
CASSQVNRAANEKLFF
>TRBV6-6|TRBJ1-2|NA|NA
TGTGCCAGCAGTCCACAGGAGCGCGGGTACACCTTC
CASSPQERGYTF
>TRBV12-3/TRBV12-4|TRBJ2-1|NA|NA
TGTGCCAGCAGTTGGGCCAATGAGCAGTTCTTC
CASSWANEQFF
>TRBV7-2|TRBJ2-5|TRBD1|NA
TGTGCCAGCAGCCCGTTACGGCAGGGGGCACGAGAGACCCAGTACTTC
CASSPLRQGARETQYF
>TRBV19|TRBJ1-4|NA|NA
TGTGCCAGTATCGGATCCGAAAAACTGTTTTTT
CASIGSEKLFF
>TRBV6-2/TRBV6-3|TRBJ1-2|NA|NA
TGTGCCAGCAGTTATCCTAACTATGGCTACACCTTC
CASSYPNYGYTF
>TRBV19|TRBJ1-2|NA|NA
TGTGCCAGTAGTATAGGGCACGTTGTTAACTATGGCTACACCTTC
CASSIGHVVNYGYTF
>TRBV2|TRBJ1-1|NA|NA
TGTGCCAGCAGAGAGGCGTGGAGGAACACTGAAGCTTTCTTT
CASREAWRNTEAFF
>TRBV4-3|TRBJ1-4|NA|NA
TGCGCCAGCAGCCAATATGACAGAGGCGGGGGGGAGAAACTGTTTTTT
CASSQYDRGGGEKLFF
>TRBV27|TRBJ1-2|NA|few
TGTGCCAGCAGTTTATCGGCATTTCGGGTTTCTAACTATGGCTACACCTTC
CASSLSAFRVSNYGYTF
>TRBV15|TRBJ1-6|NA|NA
TGTGCCACCAGCAGAGAATCGGGAATCGGTTCACCCCTCCACTTT
CATSRESGIGSPLHF
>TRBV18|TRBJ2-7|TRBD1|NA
TGTGCCAGCTCACGGGACAGGCGATACGAGCAGTACTTC
CASSRDRRYEQYF
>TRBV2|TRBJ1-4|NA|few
TGTGCCAGCAGTGAGGAGCAGGGACGGGAAAAACTGTTTTTT
CASSEEQGREKLFF
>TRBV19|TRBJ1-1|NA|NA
TGTGCCAGTACCCGAACAGGGTTTAACACTGAAGCTTTCTTT
CASTRTGFNTEAFF
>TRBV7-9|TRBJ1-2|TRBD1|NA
TGTGCCAGCAGCTGGACTGGGACAGGAAGGGTTGGCTACACCTTC
CASSWTGTGRVGYTF
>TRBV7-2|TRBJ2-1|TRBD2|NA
TGTGCCAGCAGCCCAGGACTAGGGAATGAGCAGTTCTTC
CASSPGLGNEQFF
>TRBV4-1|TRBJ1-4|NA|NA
TGCGCCAGCAGCCAAGAGGACAGAGCAACTAATGAAAAACTGTTTTTT
CASSQEDRATNEKLFF
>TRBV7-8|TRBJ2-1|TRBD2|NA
TGTGCCAGCAGCTTAGGAGCGGGGCCCTCCTACAATGAGCAGTTCTTC
CASSLGAGPSYNEQFF
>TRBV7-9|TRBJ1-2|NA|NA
TGTGCCAGCAGCTCCAGGGGTCTCTATGGCTACACCTTC
CASSSRGLYGYTF
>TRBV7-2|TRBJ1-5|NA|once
TGTGCCAGCAGCGAAGGGTCCGCCGGGGATCAGCCCCAGCATTTT
CASSEGSAGDQPQHF
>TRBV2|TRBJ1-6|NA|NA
TGTGCCAGCAGAGGGGGGAAGGCCTATAATTCACCCCTCCACTTT
CASRGGKAYNSPLHF
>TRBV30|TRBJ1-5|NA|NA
TGTGCCTGGAGCGAAGGACGGTTTACCCAGCATTTT
CAWSEGRFTQHF
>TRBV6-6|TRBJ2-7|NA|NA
TGTGCCAGCAACCGGGACTGGAAATACGAGCAGTACTTC
CASNRDWKYEQYF